Sequencing of this T cell receptor beta chain was carried out in a study of tumor and adjacent non-tumor tissue in lung cancer. A modified ARM-PCR protocol with three rounds of nested PCR amplified TCRbeta. TCRdb used MiXCR to reprocess the multiplex PCR reads, holding one entry per CDR3 protein. The sample has 75,000 to 100,000 distinct CDR3 sequences; roughly 70% are singletons. Trimming shortened V by 10 bases and J by 0 bases, and 15 bases separated the two germline ends. Germline V gives CDR1 WSHSY, CDR2 SAAADI. The CDR3 consists of 14 residues. This clonotype was recorded a few times. What it recognizes is unknown. No cell sorting was done before RNA was extracted from the tissue. Donors were chemotherapy-naive, newly diagnosed lung cancer surgical patients in China, August–late 2014. General study findings and limits: TCR diversity was significantly greater in tumor than normal lung tissue. In normal lung, the top 100 clones were significantly more dominant than in tumor. Patients with more diverse tumor TCRs had worse survival.

The chain employs TRBV10-2 and TRBJ1-1; D remains ambiguous. Sequenced sample: lung tumor tissue. The origin of this receptor is a man between 60 and 75 years old with non-small cell lung cancer. Here the CDR3 DNA reads TGCGCCAATAGTGAGGACGGAATGAACACTGAAGCTTTCTTT. It translates to CANSEDGMNTEAFF.